These 31 T cell receptor beta chains were sequenced from one sample in a study of cytomegalovirus exposure and HLA in healthy donors. PCR used 60 Vbeta primers and 13 Jbeta primers. Measured with immunoSEQ multiplex PCR; TCRdb has only the in-frame clones, and not every one. The sample includes about 160,000 clones, roughly 80% seen only once; the top ten take 1.3%. Sequenced material: PBMCs. The receptors here all came from a man in his fifties or sixties in good health and CMV-seropositive.

The chain has TRBV18 and TRBJ2-3; D not resolved. CDR3 length equals 15 residues. The V end lost 2 bases, the J end lost 4 bases, and 13 bases lay between the germline ends. Germline V CDR1 and CDR2: KGHSH, LQKENI. This CDR3 is CASSPAAIRSDTQYF. CDR3 bases: TGTGCCAGCTCACCAGCCGCCATTCGGTCAGATACGCAGTATTTT.

This clone has a handful of counts. The chain recombines TRBV6-5 with TRBJ1-1, with D possibly matching TRBD1 (5 bases). Germline V CDR1 and CDR2: MNHEY, SVGAGI. The length of the CDR3 is 13 residues. Trimming shortened V by 8 bases and J by 2 bases, and 12 bases separated the two germline ends. CDR3 nucleotides: TGTGCCAGCGGGTTCAGGGATAACACTGAAGCTTTCTTT. Translated, it gives CASGFRDNTEAFF.

This rearrangement joins TRBV5-1 to TRBJ1-1, with D perhaps TRBD1 (5 bases). V shed 1 base and J shed 1 base, with 14 bases lying between them. Per germline, CDR1 SGHRS and CDR2 YFSETQ. The CDR3 covers 16 residues. The CDR3 sequence is CASSLYPGTRNTEAFF. Written as DNA, the CDR3 is TGCGCCAGCAGCTTGTACCCCGGGACTCGGAACACTGAAGCTTTCTTT.

The chain links TRBV7-2 to TRBJ2-3, with TRBD2 matching 11 bases. The germline CDR1 and CDR2 sequences are SGHTA and FQGNSA. V lost 5 bases and J lost 6; bases outside the gene matches: 10. The CDR3 is made up of 16 amino acids. The CDR3 here is CASSHWLAGGPDTQYF. The CDR3 DNA reads TGTGCCAGCAGCCACTGGCTAGCGGGAGGCCCCGATACGCAGTATTTT.

The chain uses TRBV12-5 and TRBJ1-2; D is uncertain. The germline gives CDR1 LGHNT, CDR2 FRNRAP. The germline V and J ends were trimmed by 4 bases and 2 bases, with 2 bases remaining between them. The CDR3 is 11 residues long. Written as DNA, the CDR3 is TGTGCTAGTGGTTCGAACTATGGCTACACCTTC. Translating it yields CASGSNYGYTF.

This clone appeared a few times. This rearrangement joins TRBV27 to TRBJ1-1; maybe TRBD1 (5 bases). Trimming stripped 5 bases from V and 11 bases from J, with 18 bases between. CDR1 and CDR2 (germline): MNHEY, SMNVEV (reference sequence). The CDR3 covers 13 residues. As DNA, the CDR3 is TGTGCCAGCAGTCCCCGGTATCTGGGGCAGGCTTTCTTT. Its protein product is CASSPRYLGQAFF.

The chain uses TRBV9 and TRBJ1-1; TRBD1 might be the D (5 bases). CDR3 length: 13 amino acids. The V end lost 3 bases, the J end lost 10 bases, and 16 bases lay between the germline ends. Germline V gene sequence: CDR1 SGDLS, CDR2 YYNGEE. This CDR3 reads CASSDSGLRAAFF. The CDR3 nucleotides read TGTGCCAGCAGCGACTCGGGACTCCGGGCAGCTTTCTTT. Full variable domain (missing parts from reference TRBV9 and TRBJ1-1): DSGVTQTPKHLITATGQRVTLRCSPRSGDLSVYWYQQSLDQGLQFLIQYYNGEERAKGNILERFSAQQFPDLHSELNLSSLELGDSALYFCASSDSGLRAAFFGQGTRLTVV.

This clone was counted a single time. CDR3 in amino acids: CASSRDRAYEQYF. The CDR3 bases are TGTGCCAGCAGCCGGGACAGGGCCTACGAGCAGTACTTC. This chain joins TRBV11-2 and TRBJ2-5, with 9 bases matching TRBD1. The DNA end is a closer match to TRBJ2-7, so the J assignment may be wrong. This CDR3 spans 13 amino acids. Germline CDR1 SGHAT, CDR2 FQNNGV.

The chain links TRBV10-2 to TRBJ1-6; a weak D match, TRBD1 (5 bases). The V gene's germline CDR1 is WSHSY and CDR2 SAAADI. This CDR3 has 13 residues. Trimming cost V 10 bases and J 10 bases, with 17 bases left between them. CDR3 nucleotides: TGCGCCACAACCCAGGGCTTTGGGTCACCCCTCCACTTT. As protein: CATTQGFGSPLHF.

V is TRBV5-5 and J is TRBJ1-1, with D perhaps TRBD1 (5 bases). This CDR3 has 15 amino acids. Deletions cut 0 bases from V and 1 base from J, with 10 bases between. CDR1 SGHKS and CDR2 YYEKEE come from the germline V gene (reference sequence). The CDR3 loop reads CASSLAGQRNTEAFF. As DNA, the CDR3 is TGTGCCAGCAGCTTGGCAGGGCAGCGGAACACTGAAGCTTTCTTT. Using reference TRBV5-5 and TRBJ1-1 for the parts outside the CDR3, the full variable domain is DAGVTQSPTHLIKTRGQQVTLRCSPISGHKSVSWYQQVLGQGPQFIFQYYEKEERGRGNFPDRFSARQFPNYSSELNVNALLLGDSALYLCASSLAGQRNTEAFFGQGTRLTVV.

This clone was seen a few times. This chain links TRBV14 with TRBJ1-1; 7 nucleotides align to TRBD1. Germline V lookup: CDR1 SGHDN, CDR2 FVKESK. J was trimmed by 3 bases and V by 0 bases; bases with no gene match: 7. The CDR3 runs 16 residues. The CDR3 is CASSQDHDRVYTEAFF. CDR3 DNA sequence: TGTGCCAGCAGCCAAGATCATGACAGGGTATACACTGAAGCTTTCTTT.

The rearrangement uses TRBV7-3 and TRBJ2-2, with D perhaps TRBD1 (6 bases). V lost 2 bases and J 1 base, leaving 11 bases between the germline ends. The CDR3 loop spans 16 amino acids. CDR1 and CDR2 from the germline V gene are SGHTA and FQGTGA. The CDR3 region has the DNA TGTGCCAGCAGCTTAGGCGGCAGGGGGAACACCGGGGAGCTGTTTTTT. Its translation is CASSLGGRGNTGELFF. The full variable domain, with the rest looked up from reference TRBV7-3 and TRBJ2-2, is GAGVSQTPSNKVTEKGKYVELRCDPISGHTALYWYRQSLGQGPEFLIYFQGTGAADDSGLPNDRFFAVRPEGSVSTLKIQRTERGDSAVYLCASSLGGRGNTGELFFGEGSRLTVL.

The chain is built from TRBV5-4 and TRBJ2-2; 7 bases align to TRBD2. Trimming at V came to 4 bases and at J to 6 bases, leaving 9 bases not matched to a gene. Germline CDR1 SGHNT, CDR2 YYREEE (reference sequence). The CDR3 loop spans 15 amino acids. DNA for the CDR3: TGTGCCAGCAGCCATGGGGACCGGGAGGCCGGGGAGCTGTTTTTT. It yields the protein CASSHGDREAGELFF. Combining the CDR3 with reference TRBV5-4 and TRBJ2-2 gives the whole variable domain ETGVTQSPTHLIKTRGQQVTLRCSSQSGHNTVSWYQQALGQGPQFIFQYYREEENGRGNFPPRFSGLQFPNYSSELNVNALELDDSALYLCASSHGDREAGELFFGEGSRLTVL.

In nucleotides, the CDR3 is TGTGCCAGCAGTAGACAGGGCTATCAAGAGACCCAGTACTTC. Its protein product is CASSRQGYQETQYF. The gene calls are TRBV6-1 and TRBJ2-5; 7 bases line up with TRBD1. Losses at the gene ends were 5 bases for V and 2 bases for J; bases not matched to a gene: 5. CDR1 is MNHNS, CDR2 SASEGT, per germline. This CDR3 comprises 14 residues.

CDR3 in DNA: TGTGCCAGTAGTTTTATGAAGGACGGACACAATCAGCCCCAGCATTTT. This encodes CASSFMKDGHNQPQHF. The gene calls are TRBV19 and TRBJ1-5, with D maybe TRBD1 (5 bases). V was trimmed by 5 bases and J by 3 bases, leaving 17 bases between them. Germline V gene lookup returns CDR1 LNHDA and CDR2 SQIVND (reference sequence). This CDR3 region has 16 residues.

The V and J genes are TRBV6-5 and TRBJ2-5; 9 positions match TRBD2. The CDR3 is 15 amino acids. Germline V gene sequence: CDR1 MNHEY, CDR2 SVGAGI. Losses at the gene ends were 8 bases for V and 6 bases for J; bases not matched to a gene: 13. For the CDR3, the DNA is TGTGCCAGCTCATCACTAGCGGGCGGTAGCAAGACCCAGTACTTC. This sequence encodes CASSSLAGGSKTQYF.

The J gene is TRBJ2-2, the V gene TRBV28; 12 positions match TRBD1. This CDR3 is 15 amino acids long. Trimming took 3 bases from V and 5 from J; bases not matched to a gene: 1. CDR1 is MDHEN and CDR2 is SYDVKM in the germline V gene. This chain's CDR3 is CASSLGQGATGELFF. The CDR3 coding sequence is TGTGCCAGCAGTTTGGGACAGGGGGCGACCGGGGAGCTGTTTTTT.

The chain carries TRBV2 and TRBJ2-5; 9 nucleotides agree with TRBD2. Germline loops: CDR1 SNHLY, CDR2 FYNNEI. V trimming: 8 bases; J trimming: 1 base; junction bases outside the gene matches: 5. The CDR3 is made up of 14 amino acids. The CDR3 DNA sequence: TGTGCCAGCGGGCGGGGGGGGTTCCAAGAGACCCAGTACTTC. As protein: CASGRGGFQETQYF. Based on the CDR3 plus reference TRBV2 and TRBJ2-5, the full variable domain is EPEVTQTPSHQVTQMGQEVILRCVPISNHLYFYWYRQILGQKVEFLVSFYNNEISEKSEIFDDQFSVERPDGSNFTLKIRSTKLEDSAMYFCASGRGGFQETQYFGPGTRLLVL.

The V and J genes are TRBV28 and TRBJ1-6; D is perhaps TRBD1 (5 bases). The length of the CDR3 is 15 residues. Germline CDR1 MDHEN, CDR2 SYDVKM. Trimming left V 5 bases short and J 9 bases short, with 17 bases between. CDR3 loop: CASSGAYGPGSPLHF. CDR3 sequence (DNA): TGTGCCAGCAGTGGGGCGTACGGTCCCGGTTCACCCCTCCACTTT.

V gene TRBV13 combines with J gene TRBJ2-2; 10 bases match TRBD2. The germline gives CDR1 PRHDT, CDR2 FYEKMQ (reference sequence). CDR3 size: 15 residues. Trimming removed 2 bases from V and 4 bases from J; junction bases left unmatched: 1. In nucleotides, the CDR3 is TGTGCCAGCAGCTTAAGACTAGCGGGCACCGGGGAGCTGTTTTTT. Its protein is CASSLRLAGTGELFF.

This clone was recorded a few times. The V gene is TRBV5-1, the J gene TRBJ2-5; the D gene is possibly TRBD2 (6 bases). Trimming cost V 4 bases and J 5 bases, with 6 bases left between them. Germline assignment: CDR1 SGHRS and CDR2 YFSETQ. The CDR3 loop spans 11 amino acids. The CDR3 loop is CASSGGETQYF. The CDR3 nucleotides read TGCGCCAGCAGCGGGGGGGAGACCCAGTACTTC.

The genes are TRBV27 and TRBJ2-6; perhaps TRBD2 as D (5 bases). Trimming took off 3 bases at V and 0 bases at J, with 9 bases between the two ends. Germline lookup yields CDR1 MNHEY and CDR2 SMNVEV (reference sequence). The CDR3 consists of 16 residues. The CDR3 protein is CASSFGRDSGANVLTF. Written as DNA, the CDR3 is TGTGCCAGCAGTTTTGGCCGGGACTCTGGGGCCAACGTCCTGACTTTC.

V and J are TRBV10-3 and TRBJ1-5; 7 bases are shared with TRBD1. Per the germline V gene, CDR1 is ENHRY and CDR2 is SYGVKD. The CDR3 contains 15 residues. With 6 bases clipped from V and 2 bases from J, the junction kept 7 bases outside the gene matches. The CDR3 is CAIRGEGAGNQPQHF. Written as DNA, the CDR3 is TGTGCCATCAGGGGAGAGGGGGCTGGCAATCAGCCCCAGCATTTT.

The CDR3 DNA sequence: TGTGCCTGGAGTATTGGGAGGAGGGTAGCTTTCTTT. Its translation is CAWSIGRRVAFF. The genes are TRBV30 and TRBJ1-1; the D is unclear. Germline CDR1 reads GTSNPN; CDR2 reads SVGIG (reference sequence). V lost 2 bases, J lost 10 bases, and 14 bases lay in between. The CDR3 runs to 12 residues.

This sequence joins TRBV6-6 and TRBJ2-7; D is undetermined. The CDR3 runs 12 residues. V lost 6 bases to trimming and J lost 3 bases, with 9 bases between them. The germline V gene has CDR1 MNHNY and CDR2 SVGAGI (reference sequence). The CDR3 sequence is CASSLTGYEQYF. As DNA, the CDR3 is TGTGCCAGCAGCCTGACTGGCTACGAGCAGTACTTC.

This clone has only one observation. V and J are TRBV28 and TRBJ2-5, with TRBD2 as a possible D gene (6 bases). Germline V gives CDR1 MDHEN, CDR2 SYDVKM. The CDR3 extends over 13 amino acids. Trimming removed 6 bases from V and 9 bases from J, with 17 bases in between. CDR3 in DNA: TGTGCCAGCAGGTTGACTAGAGATGGGGCCCAGTACTTC. The encoded protein is CASRLTRDGAQYF.

The CDR3 nucleotides read TGTGCCAGCAGCGTCGGGACTAGCCTAACCTCCTACGAGCAGTACTTC. This codes for CASSVGTSLTSYEQYF. The V and J genes are TRBV9 and TRBJ2-7; 9 nucleotides line up with TRBD2. The V and J ends lost 2 bases and 0 bases, in that order; junction bases with no gene match: 6. Per the germline V gene, CDR1 is SGDLS and CDR2 is YYNGEE. The CDR3 has 16 amino acids.

The rearrangement links TRBV2 to TRBJ2-5; 11 nucleotides match TRBD1. This CDR3 has 16 residues. Trimming cost V 5 bases and J 1 base; bases outside gene matches: 6. Germline V gene sequence: CDR1 SNHLY, CDR2 FYNNEI. The CDR3 loop reads CASSSIGTGGQETQYF. For the CDR3, the DNA is TGTGCCAGCAGTTCCATTGGGACAGGGGGCCAAGAGACCCAGTACTTC.

This clone was detected a few times. The chain is built from TRBV15 and TRBJ1-1, with TRBD1 matching over 7 bases. Germline CDR1 and CDR2: LNHNV and YYDKDF (reference sequence). With 1 base clipped from V and 1 base from J, the junction kept 9 bases outside the gene matches. CDR3 length: 17 amino acids. CDR3 sequence reads: CATSRGPPTGQNTEAFF. The CDR3 DNA reads TGTGCCACCAGCAGAGGGCCTCCGACAGGGCAGAACACTGAAGCTTTCTTT.

V gene TRBV2 combines with J gene TRBJ1-2, with TRBD1 identical over 9 bases. Germline CDR1 is SNHLY and CDR2 is FYNNEI. V shed 7 bases, J shed 0 bases, and the junction held 6 bases outside the gene matches. The CDR3 length is 15 residues. The CDR3 DNA is TGTGCCAGCAAAGAACAGGGGGCGCCTAACTATGGCTACACCTTC. It is translated as CASKEQGAPNYGYTF.

The chain uses TRBV27 and TRBJ2-5; a possible D gene is TRBD1 (6 bases). The V gene lost 1 base and the J gene lost 5 bases, with 14 bases spanning the gap. This CDR3 contains 15 residues. Per the germline V gene, CDR1 is MNHEY and CDR2 is SMNVEV (reference sequence). In nucleotides, the CDR3 is TGTGCCAGCAGTTTATTTGCGGTCCAGGGGGAGACCCAGTACTTC. Translated, it gives CASSLFAVQGETQYF.